Each of the 6 T cell receptor beta chains below was sequenced from the same sample in a study of blood T cell repertoires in COVID-19 (TCRdb year 2020). The method was the immunoSEQ multiplex PCR assay. TCRdb mirrors the immuneACCESS table, restricted to in-frame sequences. Some clones are absent from its copies; in checked studies, under half trace to an unresolved V gene, and the reason for the others is unknown. The sample records over 50,000 clones, approximately 92% of which are singletons. The ten largest account for 13% to 15% of the sample. The sample was peripheral blood. These receptors were obtained from a human donor with active COVID-19. The donor label of this sample is uncertain.

This rearrangement joins TRBV6-4 to TRBJ1-2; TRBD1 might be the D (6 bases). Germline V CDR1 and CDR2: MRHNA, SNTAGT. The length of the CDR3 is 14 residues. V lost 0 bases to trimming and J lost 4 bases, with 9 bases between them. In nucleotides, the CDR3 is TGTGCCAGCAGTGACTCTCAGGGGAGCTATGGCTACACCTTC. This gives the protein CASSDSQGSYGYTF.

The V gene is TRBV19, the J gene TRBJ1-1; D perhaps matches TRBD1 (5 bases). The germline V and J ends were trimmed by 4 bases and 4 bases, with 16 bases remaining between them. CDR1 and CDR2 (germline): LNHDA, SQIVND (reference sequence). This CDR3 has 15 amino acids. The CDR3: CASSTQAGGATEAFF. In nucleotides, the CDR3 is TGTGCCAGTAGTACCCAGGCGGGGGGAGCCACTGAAGCTTTCTTT. The full variable domain, in which reference TRBV19 and TRBJ1-1 provide the parts outside the CDR3, is DGGITQSPKYLFRKEGQNVTLSCEQNLNHDAMYWYRQDPGQGLRLIYYSQIVNDFQKGDIAEGYSVSREKKESFPLTVTSAQKNPTAFYLCASSTQAGGATEAFFGQGTRLTVV.

This clone has a handful of counts. This CDR3 reads CASSTGTSGYEQYV. For the CDR3, the DNA is TGTGCCAGCAGCACCGGGACTAGCGGGTACGAGCAGTACGTC. The J gene is TRBJ2-7, the V gene TRBV2; 12 bases line up with TRBD2. This CDR3 is 14 amino acids long. In germline, CDR1 is SNHLY, CDR2 FYNNEI. V lost 6 bases to trimming and J lost 4 bases; unmatched junction nucleotides: 4.

This clone was counted only a few times. The rearrangement joins TRBV9 to TRBJ2-5; 8 bases agree with TRBD1. CDR3 size: 15 residues. Germline-derived CDR1 and CDR2 are SGDLS and YYNGEE. Unmatched junction bases numbered 6, after V lost 0 bases and J lost 5 bases. The CDR3 sequence is CASSVEAGGIETQYF. The CDR3 nucleotides read TGTGCCAGCAGCGTAGAGGCAGGGGGCATCGAGACCCAGTACTTC.

This chain uses TRBV6-6 with TRBJ2-5; 10 nucleotides agree with TRBD1. The length of the CDR3 is 14 residues. The germline gives CDR1 MNHNY, CDR2 SVGAGI (reference sequence). V lost 6 bases, J lost 5 bases, and 6 bases stayed unmatched. DNA of the CDR3: TGTGCCAGCAGAACGACAGGGGGCTGGGAGACCCAGTACTTC. Translation: CASRTTGGWETQYF.

The J gene is TRBJ2-7, the V gene TRBV23-1; 9 nucleotides match TRBD1. TRBV23-1 is an open reading frame, and its role is uncertain. The J segment lost 7 bases and the V segment lost 5 bases, leaving 15 bases of the junction unmatched. CDR3 length equals 16 residues. In nucleotides, the CDR3 is TGCGCCAGCAGTATCATTCCGGGACAGGGTCCTAGGGAGCAGTACGTC. It codes for CASSIIPGQGPREQYV.